This T cell receptor (beta chain) originates from a study of blood T cell repertoires in COVID-19. Study context: The origin of the acute and convalescent COVID-19 samples was the United States, Italy and Spain. Nucleic acid was either cDNA or gDNA, and it came from T cells, B-cell-depleted T cells, or PBMCs.

As processed by the authors: Amplification with reference gene primers provided the estimates of nucleated cell counts. TCRdb's copy holds only in-frame clones and misses some; the assay was immunoSEQ multiplex PCR. V, J and clone size are those of that table, while D and trimming were read from the DNA. The data hold about 90,000 clones, with approximately 80% observed a single time. The CDR3 contains 16 residues. The germline CDR1 and CDR2 sequences are SEHNR and FQNEAQ (reference sequence). Comment on this clone: This may arise from a read error, as a much more abundant clone is one base away.

The sequenced material came from peripheral blood. V usage is TRBV7-9 and J usage is TRBJ1-3, with TRBD1 as a possible D gene (6 bases). The TCR comes from a human donor in a cohort sampled during active COVID-19. CDR3 sequence reads: CTSSPPQGRSGNTIYF. The CDR3 DNA sequence: TGTACCAGCAGCCCGCCCCAGGGGAGATCTGGAAACACCATATATTTT.